The source of this TCR beta chain is a study of blood T cell repertoires in COVID-19 (TCRdb year 2020). With respect to the entire study: Collaborator samples came from the United States, Italy and Spain and covered acute and convalescent phases of COVID-19. The prospective study material was composed of cDNA or gDNA derived from T cells, B-cell-depleted T cells, or PBMCs. The dataset comprised deeply sampled blood TCRbeta repertoires from subjects exposed to, actively infected with, or recovered from COVID-19. The repertoires were released in a freely available public database intended as a resource for research on the immune response to SARS-CoV-2. Samples came from the ongoing ImmuneRACE study (first 160 participants) plus 1,254 subjects from 6 global collaborators. Sample metadata almost always included a de-identified subject ID, COVID-19 status, age in years and sex. Where available, HLA class I and class II types were obtained from metadata supplied by the sample provider rather than from assay-based typing.

Relative to germline, V is missing 0 bases and J is missing 7 bases, with 7 bases of the junction outside any gene match. CDR1 and CDR2 (SGHNT, YYREEE) derive from the germline V gene (reference sequence). Including cysteine and phenylalanine, the CDR3 has 14 amino acids. Left in the record is the CDR3 DNA by itself, 42 bases read in frame from the first base. Whole blood was collected in K2EDTA tubes by collaborating institutions according to the institutions' own protocols. Collaborator samples were shipped for TCRbeta analysis as frozen whole blood, isolated PBMCs, or DNA extracted from either sample type. The immunoSEQ Assay, a bias-controlled multiplex PCR, was used to amplify TCRbeta CDR3 regions from genomic DNA. In the authors' own workflow: Within the assay, amplification of reference gene primers was used to estimate how many nucleated cells each sample contained. To quantify the absolute abundance of each unique TCRbeta CDR3 rearrangement, sequence reads were collapsed and filtered. Productive Simpson clonality was computed per sample as the square root of Simpson's diversity index over productive rearrangements. The table comes from immuneACCESS by way of TCRdb, which keeps in-frame sequences with V and J called. Part of the clones is missing from these tables; in studies checked, under half for an unresolved V gene and the rest for unknown reasons. The D gene and trimming were derived from the DNA, and the V and J assignments and clone size from that table. This sample holds 200,000 or so clones; roughly four fifths were observed only once. Of the sample, about 5.5% is held by the ten largest clones.

The investigation overall reported the following: The quantity of clinical and demographic metadata differed by source and by participant and was supplied without curation.

With regard to this clone: There is no known antigen for this receptor. Qualities for individual bases were not recorded, and no much larger clone is one base off.

The sequence came from a woman aged 25 to 39 with acute or convalescent COVID-19. The sequenced material came from peripheral blood. The rearranged segments are TRBV5-4 and TRBJ2-7; TRBD2 agrees with 7 junctional bases. The CDR3 protein is CASSLGEGLREQYF. The DNA reads TGTGCCAGCAGCTTGGGGGAGGGTTTGAGGGAGCAGTACTTC.